What follows describes a single TCR beta chain. Its antigen is undetermined. Cultured CD4+ T cell DNA was sequenced using the Oncomine TCR Beta short-read assay. TCRdb ran MiXCR on the PCR reads and lists one entry per CDR3 protein. The repertoire has just under 20,000 distinct CDR3 sequences, about 40% of them found once; the top ten carry around 28%. This CDR3 spans 15 amino acids. The ends were cut back, 2 bases at V and 4 bases at J, with 15 bases in the middle. Per germline, CDR1 MNHEY and CDR2 SVGAGI. The sample is drawn from a study of vaccination and CD4 T cells after COVID-19. Study background: Median time from COVID diagnosis to post-COVID sampling was 101 days (35 to 161).

Treatment denoted: approximately 9-day PBMC culture with coronavirus spike peptide pools or control peptides (ViraFEST assay). The material was CD4+ T cells from blood, cultured in vitro, obtained before SARS-CoV-2 vaccination. The source of this sequence is a human donor who had recovered from COVID-19. V gene TRBV6-5 combines with J gene TRBJ2-7; the D gene is possibly TRBD1 (5 bases). CDR3 sequence: CASSYPQGPRYEQYF. The CDR3 DNA reads as TGTGCCAGCAGTTACCCGCAGGGCCCTCGGTACGAGCAGTACTTC.